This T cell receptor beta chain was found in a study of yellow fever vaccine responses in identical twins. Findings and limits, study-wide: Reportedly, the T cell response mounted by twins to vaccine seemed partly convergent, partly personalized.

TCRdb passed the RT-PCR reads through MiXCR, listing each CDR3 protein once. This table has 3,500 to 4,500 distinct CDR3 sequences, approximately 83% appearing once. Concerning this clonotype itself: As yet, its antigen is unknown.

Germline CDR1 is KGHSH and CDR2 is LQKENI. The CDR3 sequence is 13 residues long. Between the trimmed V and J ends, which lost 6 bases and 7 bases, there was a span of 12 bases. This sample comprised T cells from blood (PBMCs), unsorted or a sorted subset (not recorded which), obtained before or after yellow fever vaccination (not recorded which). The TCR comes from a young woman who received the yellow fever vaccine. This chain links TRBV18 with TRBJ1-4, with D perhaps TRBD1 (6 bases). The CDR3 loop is CASSPKGVEKLFF. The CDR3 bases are TGTGCCAGCTCTCCCAAGGGGGTTGAAAAACTGTTTTTT.